Listed below are T cell receptor beta chains from one sample, sequenced in a study of graft-versus-host responses after intestinal transplantation. The protocol was immunoSEQ multiplex PCR, while the TCRdb copy is restricted to in-frame clones and leaves out a portion. Among around 89,000 clones, 80% to 95% were seen once, and the ten largest hold roughly 0.4%. These receptors have no identified antigens. Sequences were derived from unstimulated CD8+ T cells sorted from spleen or lymph node cells, sampled before transplant. These receptors were taken from a human donor who was the organ donor for an intestinal transplant. CDR3s include the opening cysteine and the closing phenylalanine or tryptophan. The D gene is left open where the match is weak. Size is stated for part of the rows, as once, few or many counts, or as a class when the clone is expanded.

TRBJ1-1,TRBV19,-,-,CASSLQGTEAFF,TGTGCCAGTAGTCTTCAGGGGACTGAAGCTTTCTTT
TRBJ1-3,TRBV12-5,-,-,CASGLGHGNTIYF,TGTGCTAGTGGTTTGGGACATGGAAACACCATATATTTT
TRBJ1-2,TRBV4-1,-,-,CASSPGGPYGYTF,TGCGCCAGCAGCCCCGGGGGTCCCTATGGCTACACCTTC
TRBJ2-7,TRBV9,TRBD2,-,CASSAGGYEQYF,TGTGCCAGCAGCGCGGGGGGCTACGAGCAGTACTTC
TRBJ1-1,TRBV7-3,TRBD1,-,CASSYRGGTEAFF,TGTGCCAGCAGCTACAGGGGGGGCACTGAAGCTTTCTTT
TRBJ1-1,TRBV13,-,-,CASSLGQMNTEAFF,TGTGCCAGCAGCTTAGGACAAATGAACACTGAAGCTTTCTTT
TRBJ2-7,TRBV4-3,TRBD2,-,CASSQATSGGIDEQYF,TGCGCCAGCAGCCAGGCGACTAGCGGGGGAATAGACGAGCAGTACTTC
TRBJ2-3,TRBV10-3,TRBD2,-,CAISERRGTVNTQYF,TGTGCCATCAGTGAGAGGCGGGGGACGGTAAATACGCAGTATTTT
TRBJ2-7,TRBV2,-,-,CASSGGDSYEQYF,TGTGCCAGCAGTGGGGGGGACTCCTACGAGCAGTACTTC
TRBJ2-2,TRBV28,-,once,CASSFPNTGELFF,TGTGCCAGCAGTTTCCCAAACACCGGGGAGCTGTTTTTT
TRBJ1-5,TRBV19,TRBD1,once,CASSTGDWAQPQHF,TGTGCCAGTAGCACAGGGGACTGGGCTCAGCCCCAGCATTTT
TRBJ2-3,TRBV9,-,-,CASRSTSTDTQYF,TGTGCCAGCAGGTCGACTTCCACAGATACGCAGTATTTT
TRBJ2-7,TRBV7-8,-,-,CASSPRGDEQYF,TGTGCCAGCAGCCCCCGGGGAGACGAGCAGTACTTC
TRBJ2-1,TRBV7-6,-,-,CASSSQAGSRGEQFF,TGTGCCAGCAGCTCCCAAGCCGGGAGCCGGGGTGAGCAGTTCTTC
TRBJ2-7,TRBV27,-,-,CASSPTVYEQYF,TGTGCCAGCAGTCCGACAGTCTACGAGCAGTACTTC
TRBJ1-1,TRBV27,-,-,CASGSLRGRNTEAFF,TGTGCCAGCGGAAGTCTAAGGGGTAGGAACACTGAAGCTTTCTTT